This T cell receptor (beta chain) is drawn from a study of patients and donors after allogeneic stem cell transplantation. TCRdb reprocessed the RT-PCR reads via MiXCR and lists one record per CDR3 protein. The sample carries more than 9,000 distinct CDR3 sequences, about 20% recorded once. V was shortened by 7 bases and J by 0 bases, with 18 bases between the two germline ends. CDR1 MNHEY and CDR2 SVGEGT come from the germline V gene. The CDR3 has 17 residues. The source is a human donor who was either an allogeneic HSCT recipient or a stem cell or donor lymphocyte infusion donor (not recorded which). It is not recorded whose cells these are; they may come from a transplant donor. The sequencing sample was made of blood, either unsorted or a sorted T cell fraction (not recorded which). This chain links TRBV6-2 or TRBV6-3 with TRBJ1-4; D uncertain. The DNA for the CDR3 is TGTGCCAGCACCGGCCACGCAGGCGCCGCAACTAATGAAAAACTGTTTTTT. Translating gives CASTGHAGAATNEKLFF.